Only a few counts were recorded for the clone carrying this T cell receptor beta chain. Its cognate antigen is unknown. The CDR3 is made up of 14 amino acids. V was trimmed by 1 base and J by 5 bases, leaving 11 bases between them. The germline gives CDR1 DFQATT, CDR2 SNEGSKA (reference sequence). Via MiXCR, TCRdb re-called the RT-PCR reads, giving one row per CDR3 protein. Found here are around 470,000 distinct CDR3 sequences, less than 7.5% of them singletons; the top ten hold around 13%. The sample is drawn from a study of response to subunit inactivated influenza vaccine. Whole-study results and caveats: Authors suggested each seasonal flu vaccination may recruit only limited numbers of new T cells.

The chain employs TRBV20-1 and TRBJ2-2; D possibly corresponds to TRBD2 (5 bases). The specimen comprised PBMCs from blood, sampled roughly 24 months after vaccination. The clonotype originates from a man aged 50 to 69 who received an inactivated influenza vaccine. The CDR3 DNA reads TGCAGTGCTAGAGTAGCGCCGGGTACCGGGGAGCTGTTTTTT. Its protein product is CSARVAPGTGELFF.